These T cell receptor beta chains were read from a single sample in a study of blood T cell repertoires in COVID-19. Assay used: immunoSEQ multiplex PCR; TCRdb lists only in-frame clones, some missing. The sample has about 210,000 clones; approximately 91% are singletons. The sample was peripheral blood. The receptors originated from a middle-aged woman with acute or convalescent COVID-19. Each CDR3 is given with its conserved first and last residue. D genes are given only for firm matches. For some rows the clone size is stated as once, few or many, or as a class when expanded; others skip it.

CASSLPGLGEKLFF	TGTGCCAGCAGCTTGCCAGGGCTTGGCGAAAAACTGTTTTTT	once	-	TRBV5-4	TRBJ1-4
CASSQGATNEKLFF	TGTGCCAGCAGCCAAGGAGCAACTAATGAAAAACTGTTTTTT	-	-	TRBV2	TRBJ1-4
CASSHRGLNTEAFF	TGTGCCAGCAGCCACAGGGGACTGAACACTGAAGCTTTCTTT	-	TRBD1	TRBV6-5	TRBJ1-1
CASGRDRANTEAFF	TGTGCTAGTGGTCGTGACAGGGCGAACACTGAAGCTTTCTTT	-	TRBD1	TRBV12-5	TRBJ1-1
CAWSTLMNTEAFF	TGTGCCTGGAGTACTCTGATGAACACTGAAGCTTTCTTT	-	-	TRBV30	TRBJ1-1
CASSSGQPSSPLHF	TGTGCCAGCAGCTCGGGACAGCCGTCGTCACCCCTCCACTTT	-	TRBD1	TRBV5-4	TRBJ1-6
CASSYTRLGETQYF	TGTGCCAGCAGTTACACCCGACTAGGAGAGACCCAGTACTTC	-	-	TRBV6-5	TRBJ2-5
CASDWGGENTEAFF	TGTGCCAGTGATTGGGGGGGGGAAAACACTGAAGCTTTCTTT	few	-	TRBV19	TRBJ1-1
CAIKISTDNNSPLHF	TGTGCCATCAAAATATCGACGGACAATAATTCACCCCTCCACTTT	once	-	TRBV10-3	TRBJ1-6
CATSDSGTVQETQYF	TGTGCCACCAGTGACTCCGGGACAGTCCAAGAGACCCAGTACTTC	-	TRBD1	TRBV24-1	TRBJ2-5
CASSQERKNTEAFF	TGTGCCAGCAGCCAAGAGCGGAAGAACACTGAAGCTTTCTTT	-	-	TRBV3-1/TRBV3-2	TRBJ1-1
CASSSGLRVVNEQFF	TGTGCCAGCAGTTCGGGACTCAGGGTCGTCAATGAGCAGTTCTTC	-	-	TRBV27	TRBJ2-1
CASSLEGDQPQHF	TGTGCCAGCAGCTTAGAGGGGGATCAGCCCCAGCATTTT	-	-	TRBV7-9	TRBJ1-5
CASGLVVDRPGTEAFF	TGTGCTAGTGGTTTGGTCGTGGACAGGCCGGGCACTGAAGCTTTCTTT	-	TRBD1	TRBV12-5	TRBJ1-1
CSAGGGQGDYGYTF	TGCAGCGCTGGGGGAGGACAGGGGGACTATGGCTACACCTTC	-	TRBD1	TRBV29-1	TRBJ1-2
CASSLTRGEQETQYF	TGTGCCAGCAGCTTAACACGGGGGGAGCAAGAGACCCAGTACTTC	-	TRBD2	TRBV11-2	TRBJ2-5
CASSPSGGEDYGYTF	TGCGCCAGCAGCCCCTCAGGAGGGGAGGACTATGGCTACACCTTC	-	-	TRBV5-1	TRBJ1-2
CASTKSMDTQYF	TGTGCCAGCACCAAATCTATGGATACGCAGTATTTT	-	-	TRBV7-9	TRBJ2-3
CASSNREETQYF	TGTGCCAGCAGCAACAGGGAAGAGACCCAGTACTTC	-	-	TRBV2	TRBJ2-5
CASSPPGSSELFF	TGTGCCAGCTCACCACCGGGCAGCTCGGAGCTGTTTTTT	-	-	TRBV18	TRBJ2-2
CASGTSTSQETQYF	TGCGCCAGTGGGACTAGTACCAGCCAAGAGACCCAGTACTTC	-	TRBD2	TRBV4-1	TRBJ2-5
CASSQEGLWSSGNTIYF	TGTGCCAGCAGCCAAGAAGGCCTCTGGAGCTCTGGAAACACCATATATTTT	once	-	TRBV4-2	TRBJ1-3
CASSLGPGATNEKLFF	TGCGCCAGCAGCTTGGGACCGGGGGCAACTAATGAAAAACTGTTTTTT	-	-	TRBV5-1	TRBJ1-4
CASNKMGRGEETQYF	TGTGCCAGCAACAAAATGGGGCGGGGGGAAGAGACCCAGTACTTC	-	TRBD2	TRBV3-1/TRBV3-2	TRBJ2-5
CASSQREGNSNQPQHF	TGTGCCAGCAGTCAACGGGAAGGGAATAGCAATCAGCCCCAGCATTTT	-	-	TRBV2	TRBJ1-5
CASSQGQGSEAFF	TGTGCCAGCAGCCAGGGACAGGGCTCTGAAGCTTTCTTT	-	TRBD1	TRBV4-2	TRBJ1-1
CASSRTGVPGTEAFF	TGCGCCAGCAGCCGGACAGGGGTCCCGGGGACTGAAGCTTTCTTT	-	TRBD1	TRBV4-1	TRBJ1-1
CASTTRGGRDTEAFF	TGTGCCAGCACCACCCGAGGGGGCAGGGACACTGAAGCTTTCTTT	-	TRBD1	TRBV7-9	TRBJ1-1
CASLGDWIYGYTF	TGCGCCAGCCTAGGCGACTGGATCTATGGCTACACCTTC	-	-	TRBV10-1	TRBJ1-2
CASSNAEASLETQYF	TGCGCCAGCAGCAACGCCGAAGCTAGCCTTGAGACCCAGTACTTC	once	-	TRBV5-1	TRBJ2-5
CASIPDSLGGELFF	TGCGCCAGCATACCCGACAGTCTGGGCGGGGAGCTGTTTTTT	-	-	TRBV23-1	TRBJ2-2
CASSPFFMTDQPQHF	TGTGCCAGCTCACCGTTTTTTATGACAGATCAGCCCCAGCATTTT	-	-	TRBV18	TRBJ1-5
CASRTRQGNYGYTF	TGTGCCAGCAGAACCCGACAGGGCAACTATGGCTACACCTTC	-	TRBD1	TRBV2	TRBJ1-2
CASGPGTSGEVETQYF	TGTGCTAGTGGTCCTGGGACATCGGGTGAGGTAGAGACCCAGTACTTC	-	-	TRBV12-5	TRBJ2-5
CASSGQGAGANVLTF	TGTGCCAGCAGCGGCCAGGGGGCTGGGGCCAACGTCCTGACTTTC	-	TRBD1	TRBV9	TRBJ2-6
CASSSGTGNTEAFF	TGCGCCAGCAGCTCGGGGACAGGGAACACTGAAGCTTTCTTT	-	TRBD1	TRBV5-1	TRBJ1-1